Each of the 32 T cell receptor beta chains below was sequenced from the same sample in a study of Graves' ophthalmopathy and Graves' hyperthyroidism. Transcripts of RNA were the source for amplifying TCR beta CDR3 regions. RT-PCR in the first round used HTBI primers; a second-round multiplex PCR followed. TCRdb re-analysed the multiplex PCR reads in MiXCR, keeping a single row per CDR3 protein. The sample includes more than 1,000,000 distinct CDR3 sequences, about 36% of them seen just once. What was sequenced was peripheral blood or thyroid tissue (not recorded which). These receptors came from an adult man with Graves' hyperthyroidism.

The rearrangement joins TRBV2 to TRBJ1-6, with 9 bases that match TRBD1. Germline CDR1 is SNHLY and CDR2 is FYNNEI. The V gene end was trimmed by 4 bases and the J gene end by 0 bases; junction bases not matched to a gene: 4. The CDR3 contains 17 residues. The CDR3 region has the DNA TGTGCCAGCAGTGCTGTGACAGGGGGCTCCTATAATTCACCCCTCCACTTT. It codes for CASSAVTGGSYNSPLHF.

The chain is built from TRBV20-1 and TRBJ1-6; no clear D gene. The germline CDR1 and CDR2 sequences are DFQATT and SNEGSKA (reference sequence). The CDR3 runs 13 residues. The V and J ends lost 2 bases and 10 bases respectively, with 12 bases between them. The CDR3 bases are TGCAGTGCTAGAAAAGGGAATGGGTCACCCCTCCACTTT. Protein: CSARKGNGSPLHF.

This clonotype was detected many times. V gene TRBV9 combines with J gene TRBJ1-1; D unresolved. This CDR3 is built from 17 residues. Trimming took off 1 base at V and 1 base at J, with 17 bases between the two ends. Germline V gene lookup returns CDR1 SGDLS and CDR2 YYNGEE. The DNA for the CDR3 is TGTGCCAGCAGCGTACTCGGGTCCACTCTACGGAACACTGAAGCTTTCTTT. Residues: CASSVLGSTLRNTEAFF. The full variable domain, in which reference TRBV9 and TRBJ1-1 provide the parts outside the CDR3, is DSGVTQTPKHLITATGQRVTLRCSPRSGDLSVYWYQQSLDQGLQFLIQYYNGEERAKGNILERFSAQQFPDLHSELNLSSLELGDSALYFCASSVLGSTLRNTEAFFGQGTRLTVV.

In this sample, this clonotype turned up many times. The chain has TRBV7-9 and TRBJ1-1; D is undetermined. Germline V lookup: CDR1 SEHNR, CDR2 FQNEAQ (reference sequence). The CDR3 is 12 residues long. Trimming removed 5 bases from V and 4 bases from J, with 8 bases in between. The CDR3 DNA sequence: TGTGCCAGCAGCCAGGATACCACTGAAGCTTTCTTT. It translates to CASSQDTTEAFF.

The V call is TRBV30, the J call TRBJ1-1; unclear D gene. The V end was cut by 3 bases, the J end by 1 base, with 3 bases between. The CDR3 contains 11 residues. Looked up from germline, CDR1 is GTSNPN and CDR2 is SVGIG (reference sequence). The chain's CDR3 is CAWRQNTEAFF. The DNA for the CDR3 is TGTGCCTGGAGGCAGAACACTGAAGCTTTCTTT.

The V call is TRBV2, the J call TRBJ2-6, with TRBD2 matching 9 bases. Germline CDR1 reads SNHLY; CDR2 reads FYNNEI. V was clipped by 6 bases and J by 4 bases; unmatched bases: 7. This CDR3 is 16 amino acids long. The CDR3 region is CASRRGGANGANVLTF. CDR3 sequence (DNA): TGTGCCAGCAGGCGCGGGGGGGCGAACGGGGCCAACGTCCTGACTTTC.

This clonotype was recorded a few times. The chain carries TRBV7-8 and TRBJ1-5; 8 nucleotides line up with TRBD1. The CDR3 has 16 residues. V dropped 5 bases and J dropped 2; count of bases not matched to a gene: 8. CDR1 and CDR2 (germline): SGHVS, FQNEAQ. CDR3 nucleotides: TGTGCCAGCAGCCAAGAGACAGGGGAGGGCAATCAGCCCCAGCATTTT. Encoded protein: CASSQETGEGNQPQHF.

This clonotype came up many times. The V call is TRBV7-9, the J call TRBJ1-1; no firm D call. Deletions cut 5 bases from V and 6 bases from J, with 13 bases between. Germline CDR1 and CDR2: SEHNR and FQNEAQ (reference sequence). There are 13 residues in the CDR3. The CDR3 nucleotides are TGTGCCAGCAGCCATGATTCTGGAGCTGAAGCTTTCTTT. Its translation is CASSHDSGAEAFF.

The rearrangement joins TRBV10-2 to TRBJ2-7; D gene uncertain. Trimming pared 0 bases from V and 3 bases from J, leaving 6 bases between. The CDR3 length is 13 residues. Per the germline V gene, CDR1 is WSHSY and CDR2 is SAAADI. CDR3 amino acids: CASSESRIYEQYF. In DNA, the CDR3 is TGCGCCAGCAGTGAGTCGAGGATCTACGAGCAGTACTTC.

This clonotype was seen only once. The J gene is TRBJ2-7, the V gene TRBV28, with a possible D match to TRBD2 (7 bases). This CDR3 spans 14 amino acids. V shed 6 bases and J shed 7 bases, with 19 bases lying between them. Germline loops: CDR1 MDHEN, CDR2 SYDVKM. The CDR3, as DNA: TGTGCCAGCAGCCCCTGGGAGGGGGGCTTGGAGCAGTACTTC. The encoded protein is CASSPWEGGLEQYF.

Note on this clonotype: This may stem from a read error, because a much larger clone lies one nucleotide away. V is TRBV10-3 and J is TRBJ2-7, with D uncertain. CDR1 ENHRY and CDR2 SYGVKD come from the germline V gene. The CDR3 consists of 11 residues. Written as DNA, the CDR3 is TGTGCCAGCAGTTTAACGGTTGAGCAGTACTTC. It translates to CASSLTVEQYF.

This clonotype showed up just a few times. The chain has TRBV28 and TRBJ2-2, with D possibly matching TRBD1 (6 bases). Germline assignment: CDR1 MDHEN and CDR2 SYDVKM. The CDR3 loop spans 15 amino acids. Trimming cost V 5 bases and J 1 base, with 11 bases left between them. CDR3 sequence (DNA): TGTGCCAGCAGTGTGGGACATCGGAACACCGGGGAGCTGTTTTTT. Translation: CASSVGHRNTGELFF.

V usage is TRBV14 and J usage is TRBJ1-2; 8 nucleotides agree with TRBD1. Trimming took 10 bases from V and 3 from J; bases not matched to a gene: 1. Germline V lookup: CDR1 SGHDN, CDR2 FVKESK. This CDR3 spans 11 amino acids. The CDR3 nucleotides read TGTGCCAACAGGGGGGACTATGGCTACACCTTC. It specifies CANRGDYGYTF.

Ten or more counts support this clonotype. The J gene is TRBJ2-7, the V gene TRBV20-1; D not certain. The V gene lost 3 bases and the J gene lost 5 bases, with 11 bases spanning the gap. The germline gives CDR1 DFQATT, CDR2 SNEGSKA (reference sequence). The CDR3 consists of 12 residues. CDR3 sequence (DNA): TGCAGTGCTAGGGCTAGTCTACACGAGCAGTACTTC. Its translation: CSARASLHEQYF.

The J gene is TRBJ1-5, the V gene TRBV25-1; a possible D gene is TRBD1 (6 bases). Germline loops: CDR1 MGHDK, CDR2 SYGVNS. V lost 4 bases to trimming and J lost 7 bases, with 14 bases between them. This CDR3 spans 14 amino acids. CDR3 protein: CASSGLTGEQPQHF. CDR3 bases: TGTGCCAGCAGTGGATTGACAGGAGAGCAGCCCCAGCATTTT.

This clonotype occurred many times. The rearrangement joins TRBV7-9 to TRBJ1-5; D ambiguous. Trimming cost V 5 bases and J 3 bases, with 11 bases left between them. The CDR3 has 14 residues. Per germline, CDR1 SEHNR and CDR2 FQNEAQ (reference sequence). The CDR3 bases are TGTGCCAGCAGCGCCGTGACGCTCAATCAGCCCCAGCATTTT. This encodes CASSAVTLNQPQHF.

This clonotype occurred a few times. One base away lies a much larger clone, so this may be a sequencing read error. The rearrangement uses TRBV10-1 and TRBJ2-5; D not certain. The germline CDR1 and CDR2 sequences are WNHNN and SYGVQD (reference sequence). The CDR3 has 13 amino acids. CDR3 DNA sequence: TGTGCCAGTAGTATCTCGAAGGAAGAGACCCAGTACTTC. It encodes CASSISKEETQYF.

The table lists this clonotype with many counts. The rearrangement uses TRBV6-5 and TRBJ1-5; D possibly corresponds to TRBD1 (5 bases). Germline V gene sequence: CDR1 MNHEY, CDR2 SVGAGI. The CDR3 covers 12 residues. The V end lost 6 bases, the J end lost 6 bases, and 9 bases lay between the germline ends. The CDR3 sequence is CASSRAGQPQHF. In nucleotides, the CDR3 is TGTGCCAGCAGCAGGGCTGGTCAGCCCCAGCATTTT.

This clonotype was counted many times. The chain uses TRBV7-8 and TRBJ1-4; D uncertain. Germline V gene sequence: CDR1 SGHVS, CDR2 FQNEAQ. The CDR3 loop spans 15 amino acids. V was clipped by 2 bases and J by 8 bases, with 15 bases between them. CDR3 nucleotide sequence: TGTGCCAGCAGCTTACCGGCCGGGAGTGGGGAAAAACTGTTTTTT. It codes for CASSLPAGSGEKLFF.

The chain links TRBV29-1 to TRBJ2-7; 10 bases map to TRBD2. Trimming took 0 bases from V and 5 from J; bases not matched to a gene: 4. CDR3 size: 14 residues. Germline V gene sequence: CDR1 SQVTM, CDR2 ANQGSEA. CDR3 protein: CSVEELTSGHEQYF. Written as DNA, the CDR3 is TGCAGCGTTGAAGAACTGACTAGCGGGCACGAGCAGTACTTC.

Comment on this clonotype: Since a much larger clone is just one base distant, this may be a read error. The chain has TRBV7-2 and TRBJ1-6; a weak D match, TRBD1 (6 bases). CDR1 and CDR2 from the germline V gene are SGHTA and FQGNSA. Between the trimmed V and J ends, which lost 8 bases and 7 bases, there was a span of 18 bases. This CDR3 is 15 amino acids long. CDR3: CASGHADRLNSPLHF. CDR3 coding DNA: TGTGCCAGCGGCCATGCCGACAGGTTAAATTCACCCCTCCACTTT.

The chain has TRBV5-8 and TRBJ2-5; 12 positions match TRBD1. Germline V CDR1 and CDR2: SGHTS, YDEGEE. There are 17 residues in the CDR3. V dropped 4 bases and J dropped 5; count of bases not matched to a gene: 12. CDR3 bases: TGTGCCAGCAGCCCACTCCCGGGACAGGGGGCATCTGAGACCCAGTACTTC. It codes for CASSPLPGQGASETQYF.

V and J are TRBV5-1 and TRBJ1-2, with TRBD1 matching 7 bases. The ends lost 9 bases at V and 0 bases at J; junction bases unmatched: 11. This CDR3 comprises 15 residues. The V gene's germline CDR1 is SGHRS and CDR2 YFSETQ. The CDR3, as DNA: TGCGCCAACAGTAGATCCGGGACAGCTAACTATGGCTACACCTTC. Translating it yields CANSRSGTANYGYTF.

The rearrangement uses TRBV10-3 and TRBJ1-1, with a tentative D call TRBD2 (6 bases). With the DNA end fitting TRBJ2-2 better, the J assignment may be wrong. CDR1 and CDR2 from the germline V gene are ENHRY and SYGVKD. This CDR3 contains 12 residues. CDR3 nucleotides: TGTGCCACGGGGGACTCCACCGGGGAGCTGTTTTTT. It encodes CATGDSTGELFF.

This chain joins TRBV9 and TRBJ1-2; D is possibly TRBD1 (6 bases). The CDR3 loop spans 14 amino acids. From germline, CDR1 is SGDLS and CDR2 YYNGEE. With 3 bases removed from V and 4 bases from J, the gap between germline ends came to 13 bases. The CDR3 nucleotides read TGTGCCAGCAGCGATGGGACATACTTCTATGGCTACACCTTC. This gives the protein CASSDGTYFYGYTF.

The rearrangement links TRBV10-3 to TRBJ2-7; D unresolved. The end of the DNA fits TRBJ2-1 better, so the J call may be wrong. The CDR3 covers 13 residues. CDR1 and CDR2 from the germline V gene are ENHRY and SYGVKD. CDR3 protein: CAISESRPSEQFF. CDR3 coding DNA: TGTGCCATCAGTGAGTCGCGGCCGAGCGAGCAGTTCTTC.

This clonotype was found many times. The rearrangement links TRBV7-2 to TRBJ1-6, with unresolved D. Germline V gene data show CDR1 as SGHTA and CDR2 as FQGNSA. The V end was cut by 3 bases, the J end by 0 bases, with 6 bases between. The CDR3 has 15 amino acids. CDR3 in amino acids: CASSLRNSYNSPLHF. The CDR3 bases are TGTGCCAGCAGCTTGCGGAACTCCTATAATTCACCCCTCCACTTT.

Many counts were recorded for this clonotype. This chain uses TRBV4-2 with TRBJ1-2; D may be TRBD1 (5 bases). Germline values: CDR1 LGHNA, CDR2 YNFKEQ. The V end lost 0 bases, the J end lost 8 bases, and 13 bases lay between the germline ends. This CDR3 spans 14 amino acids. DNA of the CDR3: TGTGCCAGCAGCCAAGACCTCGGGACGAGAGGCTACACCTTC. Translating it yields CASSQDLGTRGYTF.

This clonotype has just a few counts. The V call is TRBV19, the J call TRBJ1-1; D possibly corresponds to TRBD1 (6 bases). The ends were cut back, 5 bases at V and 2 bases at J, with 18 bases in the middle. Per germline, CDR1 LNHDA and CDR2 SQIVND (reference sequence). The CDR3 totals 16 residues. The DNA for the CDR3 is TGTGCCAGTAGTTTGGGGGCTACAGGGATCAACACTGAAGCTTTCTTT. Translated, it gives CASSLGATGINTEAFF.

CDR3 DNA sequence: TGCAGTGCTAATGACGGGAGGGGGACAGATACGCAGTATTTT. Translated: CSANDGRGTDTQYF. This chain links TRBV20-1 with TRBJ2-3; 8 bases line up with TRBD2. The CDR3 has 14 amino acids. From germline, CDR1 is DFQATT and CDR2 SNEGSKA (reference sequence). Trimming at V came to 4 bases and at J to 3 bases, leaving 6 bases not matched to a gene.

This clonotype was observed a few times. This CDR3 reads CASSEPQYGYTF. Here the CDR3 DNA reads TGTGCCAGCAGTGAACCCCAGTATGGCTACACCTTC. The chain combines TRBV2 with TRBJ1-2, with D unclear. The germline V gene encodes CDR1 SNHLY and CDR2 FYNNEI. Trimming cost V 2 bases and J 5 bases, with 6 bases left between them. The length of the CDR3 is 12 residues. The full variable domain, completed using reference TRBV2 and TRBJ1-2, is EPEVTQTPSHQVTQMGQEVILRCVPISNHLYFYWYRQILGQKVEFLVSFYNNEISEKSEIFDDQFSVERPDGSNFTLKIRSTKLEDSAMYFCASSEPQYGYTFGSGTRLTVV.

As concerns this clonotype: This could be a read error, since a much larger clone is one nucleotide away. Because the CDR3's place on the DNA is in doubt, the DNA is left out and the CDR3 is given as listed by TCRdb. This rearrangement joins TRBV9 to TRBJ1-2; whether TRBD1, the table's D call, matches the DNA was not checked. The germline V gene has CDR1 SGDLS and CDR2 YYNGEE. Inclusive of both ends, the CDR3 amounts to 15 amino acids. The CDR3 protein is CASSVGTGSHYGFTF.